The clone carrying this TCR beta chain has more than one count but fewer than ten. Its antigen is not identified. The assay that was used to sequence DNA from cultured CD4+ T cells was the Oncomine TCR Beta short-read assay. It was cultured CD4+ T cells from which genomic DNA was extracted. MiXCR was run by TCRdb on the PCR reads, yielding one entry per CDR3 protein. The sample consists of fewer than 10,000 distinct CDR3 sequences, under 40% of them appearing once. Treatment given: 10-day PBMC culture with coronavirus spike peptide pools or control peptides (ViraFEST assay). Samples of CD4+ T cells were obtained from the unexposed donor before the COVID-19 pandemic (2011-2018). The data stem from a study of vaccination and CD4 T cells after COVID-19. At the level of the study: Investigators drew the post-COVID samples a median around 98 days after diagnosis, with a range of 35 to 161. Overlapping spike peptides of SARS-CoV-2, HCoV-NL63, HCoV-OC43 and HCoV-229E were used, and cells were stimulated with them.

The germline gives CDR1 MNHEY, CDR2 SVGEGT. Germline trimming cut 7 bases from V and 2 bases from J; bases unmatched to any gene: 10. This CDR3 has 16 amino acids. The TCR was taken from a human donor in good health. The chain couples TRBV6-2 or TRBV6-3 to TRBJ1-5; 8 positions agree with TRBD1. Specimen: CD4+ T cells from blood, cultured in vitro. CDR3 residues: CASNRAGGAGNQPQHF. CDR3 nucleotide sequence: TGTGCCAGCAACCGGGCAGGGGGCGCAGGCAATCAGCCCCAGCATTTT.